The entry below describes one T cell receptor (beta chain). Its antigen specificity is not known. There are no base qualities to consult, and no much larger clone falls within one base. These data are taken from a study of blood T cell repertoires in COVID-19 (dated by TCRdb to 2018 to 2020). Turning to the overall study: The collaborator samples originated in the United States, Italy and Spain and spanned the acute and convalescent phases of COVID-19. The prospective study material was composed of cDNA or gDNA derived from T cells, B-cell-depleted T cells, or PBMCs. Subjects who had been exposed to COVID-19, were actively infected with it, or had recovered from it provided the deeply sampled blood TCRbeta repertoires that made up the dataset. The repertoires were released in a freely available public database intended as a resource for research on the immune response to SARS-CoV-2. Samples came from the ongoing ImmuneRACE study (first 160 participants) plus 1,254 subjects from 6 global collaborators. Nearly every sample came with metadata listing a de-identified subject ID, COVID-19 status, age in years and sex. HLA class I and class II types, where available, came from metadata supplied by the sample provider rather than from assay-based typing.

The CDR3 holds 15 amino acids from the cysteine to the phenylalanine. Just the 45-base CDR3 DNA is kept, in frame starting at base 1. Taken from the germline V gene, the CDR1 and CDR2 loops are LGHNA and YNFKEQ. V drops 4 bases and J drops 5 bases, leaving 15 bases in between. Summary of the overall study and its limitations: The quantity of clinical and demographic metadata differed by source and by participant and was supplied without curation.

The immunoSEQ Assay, a bias-controlled multiplex PCR, was used to amplify TCRbeta CDR3 regions from genomic DNA. For the original study's pipeline: The number of nucleated cells in each sample was estimated by amplification of reference gene primers within the assay. To quantify the absolute abundance of each unique TCRbeta CDR3 rearrangement, sequence reads were collapsed and filtered. For each sample, productive Simpson clonality was calculated as the square root of Simpson's diversity index across productive rearrangements. The immuneACCESS repertoire file appears here via TCRdb, limited to in-frame rearrangements. These files lack a portion of the clones; in checked studies, under half of the deficit traces to unresolved V genes, and the cause of the others is not known. The V and J calls and clone size are taken from that table; D and trimming were inferred from the DNA. This sample lists around 200,000 clones; less than 85% were detected once. The top ten clones comprise 6.5% to 8.5% of the sample.

Each collaborating institution followed its own protocols to collect whole blood in K2EDTA tubes. For TCRbeta analysis, collaborator samples were shipped as frozen whole blood, as isolated PBMCs, or as DNA extracted from either sample type. The source of this sequence is a human donor in a cohort sampled during active COVID-19. Sequenced material: peripheral blood. In this chain, TRBV4-2 is recombined with TRBJ1-3, with the D segment identity uncertain. For the CDR3, the sequence is CASSLDTSRRNTIYF. The DNA sequence is TGTGCCAGCAGCCTTGACACATCCAGGCGAAACACCATATATTTT.